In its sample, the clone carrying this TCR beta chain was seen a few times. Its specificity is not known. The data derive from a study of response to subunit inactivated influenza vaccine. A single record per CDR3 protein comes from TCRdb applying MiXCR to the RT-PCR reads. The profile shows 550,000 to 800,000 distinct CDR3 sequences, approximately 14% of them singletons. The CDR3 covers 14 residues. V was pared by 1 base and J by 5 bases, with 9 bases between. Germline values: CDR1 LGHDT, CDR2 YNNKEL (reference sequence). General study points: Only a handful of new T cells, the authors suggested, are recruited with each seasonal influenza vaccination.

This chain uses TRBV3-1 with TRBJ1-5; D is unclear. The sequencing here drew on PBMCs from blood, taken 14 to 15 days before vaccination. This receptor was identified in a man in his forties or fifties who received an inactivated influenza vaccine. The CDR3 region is CASSQVPGDQPQHF. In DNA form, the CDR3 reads TGTGCCAGCAGCCAAGTCCCCGGGGATCAGCCCCAGCATTTT.